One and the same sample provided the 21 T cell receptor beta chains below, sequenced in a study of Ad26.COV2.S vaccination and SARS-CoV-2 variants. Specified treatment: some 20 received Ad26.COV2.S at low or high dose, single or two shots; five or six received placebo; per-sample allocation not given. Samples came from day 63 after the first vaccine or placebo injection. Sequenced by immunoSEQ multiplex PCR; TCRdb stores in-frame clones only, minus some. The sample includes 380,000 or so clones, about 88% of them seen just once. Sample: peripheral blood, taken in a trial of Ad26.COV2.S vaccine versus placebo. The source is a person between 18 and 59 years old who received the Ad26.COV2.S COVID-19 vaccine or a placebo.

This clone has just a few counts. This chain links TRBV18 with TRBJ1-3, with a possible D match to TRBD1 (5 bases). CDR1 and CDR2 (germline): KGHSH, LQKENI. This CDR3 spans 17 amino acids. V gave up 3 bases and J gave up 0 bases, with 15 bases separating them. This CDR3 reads CASSPLGRQYSGNTIYF. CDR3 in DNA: TGTGCCAGCTCACCCTTGGGGCGGCAGTACTCTGGAAACACCATATATTTT.

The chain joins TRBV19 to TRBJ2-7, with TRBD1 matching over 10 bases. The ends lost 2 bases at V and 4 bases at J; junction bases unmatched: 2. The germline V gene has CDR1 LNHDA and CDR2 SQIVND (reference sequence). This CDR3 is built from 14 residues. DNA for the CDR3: TGTGCCAGTAGTATACGACAGGGGGCGTACGAGCAGTACTTC. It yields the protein CASSIRQGAYEQYF. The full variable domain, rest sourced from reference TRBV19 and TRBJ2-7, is DGGITQSPKYLFRKEGQNVTLSCEQNLNHDAMYWYRQDPGQGLRLIYYSQIVNDFQKGDIAEGYSVSREKKESFPLTVTSAQKNPTAFYLCASSIRQGAYEQYFGPGTRLTVT.

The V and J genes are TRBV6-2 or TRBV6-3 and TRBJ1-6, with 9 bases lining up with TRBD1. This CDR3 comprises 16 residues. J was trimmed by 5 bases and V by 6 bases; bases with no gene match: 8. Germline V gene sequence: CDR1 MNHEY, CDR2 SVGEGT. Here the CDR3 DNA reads TGTGCCAGCAGCCAAACAGGGGGCGCGCATAATTCACCCCTCCACTTT. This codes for CASSQTGGAHNSPLHF.

The CDR3: CASRPGQGEKLFF. DNA for the CDR3: TGTGCCAGTAGGCCCGGACAGGGAGAAAAACTGTTTTTT. The V call is TRBV6-5, the J call TRBJ1-4, with 8 bases matching TRBD1. V lost 9 bases and J lost 8; bases outside the gene matches: 8. The CDR3 is 13 residues long. From germline, CDR1 is MNHEY and CDR2 SVGAGI.

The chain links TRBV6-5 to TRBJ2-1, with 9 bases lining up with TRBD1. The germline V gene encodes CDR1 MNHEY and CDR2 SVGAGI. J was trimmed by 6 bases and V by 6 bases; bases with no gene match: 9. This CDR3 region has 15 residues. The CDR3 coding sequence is TGTGCCAGCAGAAAGCCGGGACAGGGTTTCAATGAGCAGTTCTTC. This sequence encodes CASRKPGQGFNEQFF.

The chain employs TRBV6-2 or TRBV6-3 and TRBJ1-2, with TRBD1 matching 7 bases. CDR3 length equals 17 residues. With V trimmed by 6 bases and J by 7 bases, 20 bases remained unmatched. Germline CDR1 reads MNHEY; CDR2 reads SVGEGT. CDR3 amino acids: CASSPTVTMDRPSGYTF. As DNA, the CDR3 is TGTGCCAGCAGCCCGACCGTTACCATGGACAGGCCTTCTGGCTACACCTTC.

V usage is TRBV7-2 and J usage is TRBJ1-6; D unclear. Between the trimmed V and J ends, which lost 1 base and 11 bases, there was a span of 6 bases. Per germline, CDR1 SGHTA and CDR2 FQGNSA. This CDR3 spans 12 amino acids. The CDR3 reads CASSLDPPPLHF. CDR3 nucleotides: TGTGCCAGCAGCTTAGACCCGCCACCCCTCCACTTT.

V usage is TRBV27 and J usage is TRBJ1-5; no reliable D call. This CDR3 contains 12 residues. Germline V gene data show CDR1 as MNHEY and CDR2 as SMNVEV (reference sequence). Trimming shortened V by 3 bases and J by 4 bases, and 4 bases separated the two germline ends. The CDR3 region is CASSFGNQPQHF. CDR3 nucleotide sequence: TGTGCCAGCAGTTTCGGGAATCAGCCCCAGCATTTT.

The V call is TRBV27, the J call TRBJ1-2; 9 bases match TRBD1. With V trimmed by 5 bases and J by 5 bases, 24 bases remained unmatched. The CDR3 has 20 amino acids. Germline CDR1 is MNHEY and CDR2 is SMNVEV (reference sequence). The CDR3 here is CASSVREQGARRLGIYGYTF. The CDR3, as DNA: TGTGCCAGCAGTGTGAGAGAACAGGGGGCGCGAAGGTTGGGGATTTATGGCTACACCTTC.

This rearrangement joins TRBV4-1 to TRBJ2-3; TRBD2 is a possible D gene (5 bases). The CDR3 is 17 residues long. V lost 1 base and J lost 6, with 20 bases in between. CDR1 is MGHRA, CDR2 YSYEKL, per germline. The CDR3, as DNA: TGCGCCAGCAGCCAAGCCGGCGGGCAGGCGGTTTTGGATACGCAGTATTTT. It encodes CASSQAGGQAVLDTQYF.

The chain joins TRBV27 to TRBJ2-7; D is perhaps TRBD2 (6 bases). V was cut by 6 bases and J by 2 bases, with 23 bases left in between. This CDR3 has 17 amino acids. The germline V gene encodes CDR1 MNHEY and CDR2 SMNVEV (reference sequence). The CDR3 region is CASSGTRRGTLTYEQYF. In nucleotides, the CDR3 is TGTGCCAGCAGCGGTACGAGGCGGGGCACCTTAACCTACGAGCAGTACTTC.

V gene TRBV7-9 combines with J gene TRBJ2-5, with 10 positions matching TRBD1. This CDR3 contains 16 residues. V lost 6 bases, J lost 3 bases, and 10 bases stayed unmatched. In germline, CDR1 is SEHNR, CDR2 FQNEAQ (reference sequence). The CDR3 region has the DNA TGTGCCAGCAGGACCAGGGACAGGGGCGGGGAAGAGACCCAGTACTTC. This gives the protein CASRTRDRGGEETQYF.

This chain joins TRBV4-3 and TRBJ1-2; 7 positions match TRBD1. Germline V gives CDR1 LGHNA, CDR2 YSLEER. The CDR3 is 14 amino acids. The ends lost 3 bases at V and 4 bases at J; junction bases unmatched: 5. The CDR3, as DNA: TGCGCCAGCAGCCAGGTACAGGGGACCTATGGCTACACCTTC. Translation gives CASSQVQGTYGYTF.

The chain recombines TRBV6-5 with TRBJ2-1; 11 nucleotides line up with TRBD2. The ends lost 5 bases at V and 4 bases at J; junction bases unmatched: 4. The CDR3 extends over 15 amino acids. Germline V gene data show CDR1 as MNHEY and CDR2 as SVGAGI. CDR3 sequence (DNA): TGTGCCAGCAGTCGTAGCGGGGGGGCTTACAATGAGCAGTTCTTC. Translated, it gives CASSRSGGAYNEQFF.

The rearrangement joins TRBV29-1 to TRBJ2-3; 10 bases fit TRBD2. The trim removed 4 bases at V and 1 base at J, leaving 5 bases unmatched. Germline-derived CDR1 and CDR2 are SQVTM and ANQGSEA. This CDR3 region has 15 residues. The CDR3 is CSVVGAGGGTDTQYF. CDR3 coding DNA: TGCAGCGTTGTTGGAGCGGGAGGGGGCACAGATACGCAGTATTTT.

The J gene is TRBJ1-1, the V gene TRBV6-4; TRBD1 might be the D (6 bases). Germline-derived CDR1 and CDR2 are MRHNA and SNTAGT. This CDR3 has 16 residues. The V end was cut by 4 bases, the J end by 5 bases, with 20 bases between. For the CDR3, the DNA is TGTGCCAGCAGTGCCCCTCGGACAGCCCCGGTTACTGAAGCTTTCTTT. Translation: CASSAPRTAPVTEAFF.

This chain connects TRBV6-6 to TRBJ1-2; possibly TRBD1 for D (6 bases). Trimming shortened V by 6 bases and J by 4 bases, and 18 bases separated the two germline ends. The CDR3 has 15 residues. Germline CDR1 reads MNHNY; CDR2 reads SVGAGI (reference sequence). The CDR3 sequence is CASSYEQGNIYGYTF. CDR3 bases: TGTGCCAGCAGCTACGAACAGGGTAACATCTATGGCTACACCTTC.

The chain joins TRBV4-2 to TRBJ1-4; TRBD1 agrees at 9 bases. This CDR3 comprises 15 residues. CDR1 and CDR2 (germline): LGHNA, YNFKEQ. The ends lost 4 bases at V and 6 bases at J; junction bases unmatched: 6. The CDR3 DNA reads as TGTGCCAGCAGCCGAGGGGACAGGGCGGATGAAAAACTGTTTTTT. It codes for CASSRGDRADEKLFF.

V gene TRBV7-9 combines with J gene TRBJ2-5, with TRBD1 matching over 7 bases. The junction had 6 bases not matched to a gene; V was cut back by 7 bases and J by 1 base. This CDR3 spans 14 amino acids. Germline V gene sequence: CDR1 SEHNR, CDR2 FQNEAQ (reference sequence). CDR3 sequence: CASIRRDSQETQYF. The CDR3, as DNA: TGTGCCAGCATCCGACGGGACAGCCAAGAGACCCAGTACTTC. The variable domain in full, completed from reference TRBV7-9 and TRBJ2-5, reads DTGVSQNPRHKITKRGQNVTFRCDPISEHNRLYWYRQTLGQGPEFLTYFQNEAQLEKSRLLSDRFSAERPKGSFSTLEIQRTEQGDSAMYLCASIRRDSQETQYFGPGTRLLVL.

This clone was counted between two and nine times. In nucleotides, the CDR3 is TGTGCCAGCAGCTCCAGGGAGCCCAATCAGCCCCAGCATTTT. This codes for CASSSREPNQPQHF. J is TRBJ1-5 and V is TRBV7-9; weak D call: TRBD1 (5 bases). CDR1 is SEHNR, CDR2 FQNEAQ, per germline (reference sequence). The V gene lost 4 bases and the J gene lost 3 bases, with 10 bases spanning the gap. This CDR3 is built from 14 residues.

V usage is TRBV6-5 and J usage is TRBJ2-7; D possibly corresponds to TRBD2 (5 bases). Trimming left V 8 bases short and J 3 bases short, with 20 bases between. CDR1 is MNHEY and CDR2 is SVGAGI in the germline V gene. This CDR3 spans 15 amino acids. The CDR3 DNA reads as TGTGCCAGCTCTTCGATAGTGGGAGCGAGCTACGAGCAGTACTTC. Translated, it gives CASSSIVGASYEQYF.